The T cell receptor beta chain described here comes from a study of T cells in Graves' hyperthyroidism and ophthalmopathy. TCR beta CDR3 region amplification was performed from RNA transcripts. TCR CDR3 regions were first amplified by RT-PCR with HTBI primers. TCRdb re-called the multiplex PCR reads with MiXCR, one entry per CDR3 protein. This sample carries a few hundred thousand distinct CDR3 sequences, roughly 20% of them seen once, and the ten largest clones take 45% to 55%. CDR3 length: 17 amino acids. Losses at the gene ends were 0 bases for V and 0 bases for J; bases not matched to a gene: 5. CDR1 is KGHSH and CDR2 is LQKENI in the germline V gene. This clonotype was detected ten times or more.

The sequence came from a woman between 50 and 59 years old with Graves' hyperthyroidism. The sample taken for sequencing was blood. The gene calls are TRBV18 and TRBJ2-3, with 8 bases aligning to TRBD2. CDR3 region: CASSPPRGGFSTDTQYF. In DNA, the CDR3 is TGTGCCAGCTCACCACCCCGGGGGGGATTCAGCACAGATACGCAGTATTTT.